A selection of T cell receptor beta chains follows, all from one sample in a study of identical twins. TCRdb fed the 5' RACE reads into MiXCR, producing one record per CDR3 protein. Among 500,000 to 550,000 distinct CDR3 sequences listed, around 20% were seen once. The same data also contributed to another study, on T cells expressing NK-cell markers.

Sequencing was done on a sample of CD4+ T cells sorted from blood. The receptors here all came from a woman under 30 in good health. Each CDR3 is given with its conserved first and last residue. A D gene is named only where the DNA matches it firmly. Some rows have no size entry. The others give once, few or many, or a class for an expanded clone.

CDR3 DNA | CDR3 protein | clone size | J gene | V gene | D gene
TGTGCCAGCAGCTTGAAGGCCAGGGCCGGGACTAGCGTCCCACAAGAGACCCAGTACTTC | CASSLKARAGTSVPQETQYF | - | TRBJ2-5 | TRBV5-4 | TRBD2
TGTGCCAGCAGCTTAGGTATATTGGCAAGAATGAACACCGGGGAGCTGTTTTTT | CASSLGILARMNTGELFF | - | TRBJ2-2 | TRBV11-1 | -
TGTGCCAGCAGTCCGGTAGGATCTAATTCACCCCTCCACTTT | CASSPVGSNSPLHF | - | TRBJ1-6 | TRBV12-3/TRBV12-4 | -
TGTGCCACCAGTCTCCTTGCAGGGGTTGAAGCTTTCTTT | CATSLLAGVEAFF | few | TRBJ1-1 | TRBV15 | -
TGCAGTGCTAGACAGGGTAACGACGAGCAGTACTTC | CSARQGNDEQYF | - | TRBJ2-7 | TRBV20-1 | -
TGCAGTGCCCTAGCGGGAGGGGACGAGCAGTACTTC | CSALAGGDEQYF | - | TRBJ2-7 | TRBV20-1 | TRBD2
TGTGCCAGCAGTTACCAGGGACCTGAAAAACTGTTTTTT | CASSYQGPEKLFF | - | TRBJ1-4 | TRBV6-5 | -
TGCGCCAGCAACACCGGGGGGACAGGGAGACACTACGAGCAGTACTTC | CASNTGGTGRHYEQYF | - | TRBJ2-7 | TRBV5-1 | TRBD1
TGCAGTGCTAGGACAGCAATCTCCTACGAGCAGTACTTC | CSARTAISYEQYF | few | TRBJ2-7 | TRBV20-1 | -
TGTGCCAGCTCATCGACTAGCGGGGGCCAAGAGACCCAGTACTTC | CASSSTSGGQETQYF | few | TRBJ2-5 | TRBV18 | TRBD2
TGTGCCAGCAGCCAAGTACTAGCGGGGGGGCCCGATACGCAGTATTTT | CASSQVLAGGPDTQYF | - | TRBJ2-3 | TRBV4-2 | TRBD2
TGTGCCAGCAGCCCTGGGGCAGGGATTGGATACGAGCAGTACTTC | CASSPGAGIGYEQYF | - | TRBJ2-7 | TRBV5-5 | -
TGCGCCAGCAGCCAAGATAGAAACAGCGACCCCTACGAGCAGTACTTC | CASSQDRNSDPYEQYF | few | TRBJ2-7 | TRBV4-3 | -
TGCAGTGCTGCTATTGGGGGGCCGAACACTGAAGCTTTCTTT | CSAAIGGPNTEAFF | few | TRBJ1-1 | TRBV20-1 | -
TGTGCCAGCAGCACAAGAACAACTTACGAGCAGTACTTC | CASSTRTTYEQYF | few | TRBJ2-7 | TRBV7-9 | -
TGTGCCAGCAGCCAAGTAGGGGGGGGGGGCACAGATACGCAGTATTTT | CASSQVGGGGTDTQYF | - | TRBJ2-3 | TRBV4-2 | -